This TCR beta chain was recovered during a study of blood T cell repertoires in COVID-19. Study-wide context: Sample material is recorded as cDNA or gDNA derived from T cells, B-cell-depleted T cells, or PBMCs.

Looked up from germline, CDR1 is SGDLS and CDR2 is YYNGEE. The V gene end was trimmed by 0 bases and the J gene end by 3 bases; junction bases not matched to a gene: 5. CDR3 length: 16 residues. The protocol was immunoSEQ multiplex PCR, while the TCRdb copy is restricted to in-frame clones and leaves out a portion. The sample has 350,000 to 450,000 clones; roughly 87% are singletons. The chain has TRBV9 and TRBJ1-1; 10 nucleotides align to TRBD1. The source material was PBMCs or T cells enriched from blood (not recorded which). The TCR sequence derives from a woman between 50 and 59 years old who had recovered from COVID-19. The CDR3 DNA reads TGTGCCAGCAGCGTAGGGACAGGGGGGGAGCACACTGAAGCTTTCTTT. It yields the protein CASSVGTGGEHTEAFF.